This TCR beta chain appears in the sequencing data of a study of CD8 T cells in Susac syndrome. In the study overall: When their blood was taken, patients with Susac syndrome were therapy-naive, taking corticosteroids, or taking intravenous immunoglobulin alone.

Random-hexamer reverse transcription was applied to roughly 0.5 to 1 ug RNA. TCRdb re-called the immunoSEQ multiplex PCR reads through MiXCR, storing one row per CDR3 protein. The sample contains around 100,000 distinct CDR3 sequences, 95% of which appear only once. TEMRA cells were FACS-enriched, with CD8+ and CD4+ T cells isolated negatively. Of note for this clonotype: What it recognizes is unknown.

Overall study findings and caveats: Within total CD8+ repertoires, around 15 Susac-specific public clones were found, and within CD8+ TEMRA repertoires, 4 to 6.

CDR3 length: 13 amino acids. The V end lost 5 bases, the J end lost 0 bases, and 8 bases lay between the germline ends. CDR1 MNHEY and CDR2 SMNVEV come from the germline V gene (reference sequence). This clonotype originated in a human donor with Susac syndrome. The chain recombines TRBV27 with TRBJ2-7, with no clear D. Sequenced input: CD8+ T cells from PBMCs. The CDR3 region is CASSPVSSYEQYF. The CDR3 DNA is TGTGCCAGCAGTCCGGTGAGCTCCTACGAGCAGTACTTC.